This record looks at one TCR beta chain sequence and its context. The antigen is not known. This specimen comes from a study of shared clonotypes between healthy human individuals. Study conclusions and caveats: Relative to memory subsets, naive subsets generally showed larger estimated richness.

Per sorted-subset replicate PCR, input was approximately 200 ng DNA, representing tens of thousands of T cell genomes. This table comes from immunoSEQ multiplex PCR, and its TCRdb copy is limited to in-frame clones, with some not included. The repertoire holds more than 550,000 clones, with roughly 72% as singletons. Investigators divided CD4+ cells into CD45RA+ naive and CD45RA-negative memory subsets. The CDR3 length is 13 residues. The germline gives CDR1 SGHTA, CDR2 FQGNSA. The V end lost 0 bases, the J end lost 6 bases, and 6 bases lay between the germline ends. The receptor was isolated from a woman in her thirties in good health. The chain joins TRBV7-2 to TRBJ1-5; D gene uncertain. Material for sequencing was memory CD4+ T cells sorted from blood. Stated subset: CD45RA-negative fraction. CDR3 bases: TGTGCCAGCAGCTTAGCGCCGACTCAGCCCCAGCATTTT. Translation: CASSLAPTQPQHF.